This TCR beta chain was captured by sequencing in a study of cytomegalovirus exposure and HLA in healthy donors. Germline V gene sequence: CDR1 SEHNR, CDR2 FQNEAQ (reference sequence). CDR3 size: 14 residues. Concerning this clone itself: One end of the junction varies from germline; a read error may be responsible.

Primers included in the PCR were 60 Vbeta and 13 Jbeta primers. Sequencing used immunoSEQ multiplex PCR; TCRdb keeps in-frame clones, though not all of them. The table includes over 250,000 clones, roughly 70% detected once. The sequenced sample was PBMCs. This sequence was found in a female donor in good health and CMV-seronegative. This sequence joins TRBV7-9 and TRBJ2-2; perhaps TRBD2 as D (5 bases). The CDR3 DNA reads as TGTTCCAGCAGCTTAGATTCTCGGGGCGGGGAGCTGTTTTTT. It encodes CSSSLDSRGGELFF.